This T cell receptor beta chain came from a study of CD8 T cells in Susac syndrome. Whole-study results and caveats: The study acknowledged a relatively small number of individuals in its TCR sequencing and HLA analysis.

The length of the CDR3 is 16 residues. Germline V CDR1 and CDR2: LGHDT, YNNKEL (reference sequence). V was pared by 1 base and J by 5 bases, with 9 bases of the junction left unmatched. Comments on this clonotype: The antigen is unknown.

With random hexamers, reverse transcription was performed on roughly 0.5 to 1 ug of RNA. One entry per CDR3 protein, called by TCRdb with MiXCR from the immunoSEQ multiplex PCR reads. This table holds about 300,000 distinct CDR3 sequences, around 85% found once. The sequence derives from a human donor with multiple sclerosis. The V gene is TRBV3-1, the J gene TRBJ2-7; 9 bases line up with TRBD2. Sequenced material: CD8+ T cells from PBMCs. This chain's CDR3 is CASSQVPSGIGDEQYF. The CDR3 DNA sequence: TGTGCCAGCAGCCAAGTACCTAGCGGGATCGGAGACGAGCAGTACTTC.